The TCR beta chain described here comes from a study of blood T cell repertoires in COVID-19. Study as a whole: Italy, Spain and the United States were the sources of the convalescent and acute COVID-19 samples. Sample material is recorded as cDNA or gDNA derived from T cells, B-cell-depleted T cells, or PBMCs.

Per the original data handling: Cell counts per sample came from amplifying reference gene primers. The assay was immunoSEQ multiplex PCR, and TCRdb's table has in-frame clones only and misses some. For V, J and clone size, that table is used; D and trimming come from the DNA. The sample contains more than 200,000 clones, approximately 91% of which appear only once. Trimming shortened V by 2 bases and J by 3 bases, and 14 bases separated the two germline ends. The germline gives CDR1 SGHRS, CDR2 YFSETQ. The CDR3 has 15 amino acids. V usage is TRBV5-1 and J usage is TRBJ1-1; D is perhaps TRBD1 (6 bases). Sequenced input: peripheral blood. The source is a man in his forties or fifties with acute or convalescent COVID-19. The CDR3 nucleotides are TGCGCCAGCAGCTTCGTAGGAGGGGGGGACACTGAAGCTTTCTTT. Residues: CASSFVGGGDTEAFF.